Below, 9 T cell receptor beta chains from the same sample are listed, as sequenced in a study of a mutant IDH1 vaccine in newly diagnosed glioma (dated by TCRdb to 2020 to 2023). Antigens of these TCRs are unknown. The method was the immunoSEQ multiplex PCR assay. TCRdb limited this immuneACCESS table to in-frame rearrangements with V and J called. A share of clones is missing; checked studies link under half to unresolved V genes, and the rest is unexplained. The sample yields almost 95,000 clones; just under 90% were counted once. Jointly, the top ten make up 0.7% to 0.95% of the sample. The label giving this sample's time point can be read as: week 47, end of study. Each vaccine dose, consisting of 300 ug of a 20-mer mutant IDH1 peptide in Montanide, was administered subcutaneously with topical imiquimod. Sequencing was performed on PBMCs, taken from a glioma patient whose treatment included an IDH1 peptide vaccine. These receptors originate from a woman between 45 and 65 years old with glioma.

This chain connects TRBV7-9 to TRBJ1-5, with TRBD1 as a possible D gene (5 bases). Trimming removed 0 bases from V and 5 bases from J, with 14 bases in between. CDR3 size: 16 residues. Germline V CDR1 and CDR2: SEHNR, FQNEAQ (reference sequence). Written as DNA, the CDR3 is TGTGCCAGCAGCTTAGCACAGGCGGGCTGGGATCAGCCCCAGCATTTT. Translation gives CASSLAQAGWDQPQHF.

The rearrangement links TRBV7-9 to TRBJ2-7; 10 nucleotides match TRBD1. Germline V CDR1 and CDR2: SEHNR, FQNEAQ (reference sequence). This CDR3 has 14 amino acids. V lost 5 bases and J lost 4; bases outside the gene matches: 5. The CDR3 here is CASSIGTGEYEQYF. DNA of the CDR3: TGTGCCAGCAGCATAGGGACAGGGGAATACGAGCAGTACTTC.

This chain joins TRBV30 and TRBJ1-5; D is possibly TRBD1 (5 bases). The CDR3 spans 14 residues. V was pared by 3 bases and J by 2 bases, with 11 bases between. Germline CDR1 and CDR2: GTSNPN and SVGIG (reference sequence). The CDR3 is CAWSLGAGNQPQHF. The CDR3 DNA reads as TGTGCCTGGAGCCTAGGGGCAGGCAATCAGCCCCAGCATTTT.

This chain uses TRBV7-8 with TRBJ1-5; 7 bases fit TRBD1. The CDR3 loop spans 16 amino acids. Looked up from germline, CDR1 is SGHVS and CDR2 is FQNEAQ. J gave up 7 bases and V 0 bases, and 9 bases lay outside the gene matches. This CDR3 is CASSLARGQGVQPQHF. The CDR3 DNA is TGTGCCAGCAGCTTAGCGCGAGGCCAGGGGGTACAGCCCCAGCATTTT.

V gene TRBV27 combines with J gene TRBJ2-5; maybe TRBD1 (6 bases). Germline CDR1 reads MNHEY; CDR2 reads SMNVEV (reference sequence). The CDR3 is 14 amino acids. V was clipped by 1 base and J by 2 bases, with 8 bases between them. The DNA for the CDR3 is TGTGCCAGCAGTTTATACCAGGGGCAAGAGACCCAGTACTTC. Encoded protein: CASSLYQGQETQYF.

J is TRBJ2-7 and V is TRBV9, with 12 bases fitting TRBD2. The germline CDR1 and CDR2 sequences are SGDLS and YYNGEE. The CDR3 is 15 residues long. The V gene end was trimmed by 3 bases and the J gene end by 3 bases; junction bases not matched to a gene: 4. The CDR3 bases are TGTGCCAGCAGCGAGACTAGCGGGAGTGTCTACGAGCAGTACTTC. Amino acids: CASSETSGSVYEQYF.

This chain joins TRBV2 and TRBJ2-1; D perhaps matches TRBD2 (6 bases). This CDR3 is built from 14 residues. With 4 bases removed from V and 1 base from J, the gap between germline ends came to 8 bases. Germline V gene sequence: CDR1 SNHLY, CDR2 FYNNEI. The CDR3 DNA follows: TGTGCCAGCAGTGGACTAGAATCCTACAATGAGCAGTTCTTC. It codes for CASSGLESYNEQFF. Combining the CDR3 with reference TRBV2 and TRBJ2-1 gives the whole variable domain EPEVTQTPSHQVTQMGQEVILRCVPISNHLYFYWYRQILGQKVEFLVSFYNNEISEKSEIFDDQFSVERPDGSNFTLKIRSTKLEDSAMYFCASSGLESYNEQFFGPGTRLTVL.

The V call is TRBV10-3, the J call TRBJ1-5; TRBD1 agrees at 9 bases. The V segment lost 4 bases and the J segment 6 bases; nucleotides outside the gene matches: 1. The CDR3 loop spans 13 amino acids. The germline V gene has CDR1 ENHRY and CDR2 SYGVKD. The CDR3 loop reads CAISGQGVQPQHF. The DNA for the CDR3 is TGTGCCATCAGTGGACAGGGGGTTCAGCCCCAGCATTTT.

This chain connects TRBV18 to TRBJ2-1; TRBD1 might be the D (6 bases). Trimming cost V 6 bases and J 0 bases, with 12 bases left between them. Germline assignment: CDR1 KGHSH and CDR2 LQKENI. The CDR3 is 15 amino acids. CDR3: CASSPYRASYNEQFF. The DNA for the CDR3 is TGTGCCAGCTCCCCTTACAGGGCCTCCTACAATGAGCAGTTCTTC. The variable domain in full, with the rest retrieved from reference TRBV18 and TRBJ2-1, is NAGVMQNPRHLVRRRGQEARLRCSPMKGHSHVYWYRQLPEEGLKFMVYLQKENIIDESGMPKERFSAEFPKEGPSILRIQQVVRGDSAAYFCASSPYRASYNEQFFGPGTRLTVL.